These 8 T cell receptor beta chains were sequenced from one sample in a study of T cells in narcolepsy. Method: immunoSEQ multiplex PCR; TCRdb's copy keeps in-frame clones and lacks some. This table holds about 27,000 clones, approximately 80% found once. The specimen was CD45RA- memory CD4+ T cells from PBMCs. Every receptor here comes from a human donor with narcolepsy.

The chain links TRBV18 to TRBJ2-5, with TRBD2 matching 12 bases. Losses at the gene ends were 8 bases for V and 0 bases for J; bases not matched to a gene: 7. Germline V gene lookup returns CDR1 KGHSH and CDR2 LQKENI. The CDR3 runs to 16 residues. Here the CDR3 reads CASHGLAGRNQETQYF. CDR3 DNA sequence: TGTGCCAGCCACGGACTAGCGGGGAGAAACCAAGAGACCCAGTACTTC.

This clone was detected only a few times. The CDR3 loop reads CATTPEGGRGYTF. CDR3 sequence (DNA): TGTGCCACCACCCCAGAAGGGGGCAGGGGCTACACCTTC. The J gene is TRBJ1-2, the V gene TRBV6-5; 7 bases line up with TRBD1. V shed 10 bases and J 8 bases; nucleotides not matched to a gene: 13. Per germline, CDR1 MNHEY and CDR2 SVGAGI. This CDR3 has 13 amino acids.

The chain couples TRBV7-2 to TRBJ2-5, with 7 bases lining up with TRBD2. CDR3 length equals 14 residues. Per germline, CDR1 SGHTA and CDR2 FQGNSA. Trimming cost V 5 bases and J 1 base; bases outside gene matches: 4. The CDR3 protein is CASSTGGSQETQYF. The CDR3 DNA reads as TGTGCCAGCAGCACCGGGGGGTCCCAAGAGACCCAGTACTTC.

The rearrangement links TRBV4-2 to TRBJ1-3; D gene ambiguous. The germline V and J ends were trimmed by 0 bases and 0 bases, with 9 bases remaining between them. The CDR3 extends over 16 amino acids. Germline CDR1 reads LGHNA; CDR2 reads YNFKEQ. The CDR3 loop is CASSQDRISSGNTIYF. The CDR3 coding sequence is TGTGCCAGCAGCCAAGACAGGATAAGCTCTGGAAACACCATATATTTT.

CDR3: CAWHRGKEGYGYTF. The DNA for the CDR3 is TGTGCCTGGCACCGGGGGAAGGAGGGCTATGGCTACACCTTC. The V and J genes are TRBV30 and TRBJ1-2; the D gene is possibly TRBD1 (5 bases). Germline V gene data show CDR1 as GTSNPN and CDR2 as SVGIG (reference sequence). This CDR3 is built from 14 residues. V lost 5 bases, J lost 4 bases, and 17 bases lay in between.

The V gene is TRBV25-1, the J gene TRBJ2-1, with D possibly being TRBD1 (6 bases). V was pared by 7 bases and J by 0 bases, with 10 bases between. From germline, CDR1 is MGHDK and CDR2 SYGVNS. This CDR3 is 14 amino acids long. CDR3 nucleotides: TGTGCCAGCACCGACAGGAGCTCCTACAATGAGCAGTTCTTC. It translates to CASTDRSSYNEQFF.

V is TRBV28 and J is TRBJ1-5; D is unresolved. Germline CDR1 and CDR2: MDHEN and SYDVKM. V was cut by 6 bases and J by 0 bases, with 15 bases left in between. The CDR3 consists of 16 residues. CDR3 nucleotide sequence: TGTGCCAGCAGCCCTACGTCAGCCTATAGCAATCAGCCCCAGCATTTT. It translates to CASSPTSAYSNQPQHF.

CDR3 DNA sequence: TGTGCCAGCAGCGTAGATCCCGTAACGAGCTCTGGGGCCAACGTCCTGACTTTC. Amino acids: CASSVDPVTSSGANVLTF. V gene TRBV9 combines with J gene TRBJ2-6; no definite D call. The CDR3 has 18 amino acids. Per the germline V gene, CDR1 is SGDLS and CDR2 is YYNGEE. With 0 bases removed from V and 0 bases from J, the gap between germline ends came to 13 bases. The variable domain in full, with the rest retrieved from reference TRBV9 and TRBJ2-6, is DSGVTQTPKHLITATGQRVTLRCSPRSGDLSVYWYQQSLDQGLQFLIQYYNGEERAKGNILERFSAQQFPDLHSELNLSSLELGDSALYFCASSVDPVTSSGANVLTFGAGSRLTVL.